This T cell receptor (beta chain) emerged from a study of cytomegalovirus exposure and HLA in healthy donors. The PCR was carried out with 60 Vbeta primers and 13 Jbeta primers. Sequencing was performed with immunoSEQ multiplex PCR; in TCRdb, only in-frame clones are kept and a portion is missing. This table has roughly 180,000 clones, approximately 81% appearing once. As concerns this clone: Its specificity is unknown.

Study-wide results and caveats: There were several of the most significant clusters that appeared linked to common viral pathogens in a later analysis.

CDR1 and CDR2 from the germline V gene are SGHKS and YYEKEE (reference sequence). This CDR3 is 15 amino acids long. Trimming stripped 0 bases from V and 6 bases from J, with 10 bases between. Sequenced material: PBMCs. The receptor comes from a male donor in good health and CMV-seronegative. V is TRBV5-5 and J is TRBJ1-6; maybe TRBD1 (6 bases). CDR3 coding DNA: TGTGCCAGCAGCTTGGATGGACAGCCTAATTCACCCCTCCACTTT. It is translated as CASSLDGQPNSPLHF.